Below, one T cell receptor beta chain is given with its context. Using its own MiXCR run on the RT-PCR reads, TCRdb lists one record per CDR3 protein. Among roughly 200,000 distinct CDR3 sequences listed, around two fifths were seen once. This sample was taken from a study of patients and donors after allogeneic stem cell transplantation. The specimen was blood, either unsorted or a sorted T cell fraction (not recorded which). The receptor's source is a human donor who was either an allogeneic HSCT recipient or a stem cell or donor lymphocyte infusion donor (not recorded which). It is not recorded whose cells these are; they may come from a transplant donor.

In DNA form, the CDR3 reads TGTGCCAGCAGCCAACGACCCACACTAGCGGGGGGGCTCAACATTCAGTACTTC. This encodes CASSQRPTLAGGLNIQYF. V and J are TRBV3-1 and TRBJ2-4; 13 bases are a match to TRBD2. The CDR3 spans 18 residues. The germline gives CDR1 LGHDT, CDR2 YNNKEL (reference sequence). V trimming: 2 bases; J trimming: 7 bases; junction bases outside the gene matches: 11.